This TCR beta chain emerged from a study of early T cells in non-severe SARS-CoV-2 infection. Findings and limits, study-wide: VDJdb matching, biased toward anti-spike CD8 responses, missed private and CD4 specificities.

The CDR3 is made up of 15 amino acids. From germline, CDR1 is DFQATT and CDR2 SNEGSKA (reference sequence). V was clipped by 0 bases and J by 4 bases, with 13 bases between them. A few counts support this clonotype. The antigen remains undetermined. Separate cDNA molecules each had unique molecular identifiers attached to them. TCRdb re-called the 5' RACE reads with MiXCR, one entry per CDR3 protein. The sample yields 55,000 to 70,000 distinct CDR3 sequences, 12% seen once. This rearrangement joins TRBV20-1 to TRBJ2-1; D uncertain. Sequencing used whole blood, obtained at baseline. The sequence came from an adult who was a healthcare worker with PCR-confirmed SARS-CoV-2 infection or an uninfected control (not recorded which). The donor label of this sample is uncertain. CDR3 coding DNA: TGCAGTGCTAGAGAGGGCTCTCCTTCATACAATGAGCAGTTCTTC. Its translation is CSAREGSPSYNEQFF.